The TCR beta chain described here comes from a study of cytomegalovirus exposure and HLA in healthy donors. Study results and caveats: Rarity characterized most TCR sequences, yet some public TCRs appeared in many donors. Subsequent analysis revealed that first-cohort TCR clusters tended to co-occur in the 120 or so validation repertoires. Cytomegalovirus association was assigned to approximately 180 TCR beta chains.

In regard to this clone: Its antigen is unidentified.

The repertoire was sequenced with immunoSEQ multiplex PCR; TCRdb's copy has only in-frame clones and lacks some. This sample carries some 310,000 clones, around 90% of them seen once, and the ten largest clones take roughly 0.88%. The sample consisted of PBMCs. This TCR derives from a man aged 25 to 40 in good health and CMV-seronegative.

The CDR3 reads CASSSYRGGTEAFF. CDR3 DNA sequence: TGCGCCAGCAGTTCTTACAGGGGCGGGACTGAAGCTTTCTTT. This chain links TRBV5-1 with TRBJ1-1, with 7 bases matching TRBD1. The CDR3 runs to 14 residues. Germline CDR1 SGHRS, CDR2 YFSETQ. With 5 bases clipped from V and 5 bases from J, the junction kept 9 bases outside the gene matches.